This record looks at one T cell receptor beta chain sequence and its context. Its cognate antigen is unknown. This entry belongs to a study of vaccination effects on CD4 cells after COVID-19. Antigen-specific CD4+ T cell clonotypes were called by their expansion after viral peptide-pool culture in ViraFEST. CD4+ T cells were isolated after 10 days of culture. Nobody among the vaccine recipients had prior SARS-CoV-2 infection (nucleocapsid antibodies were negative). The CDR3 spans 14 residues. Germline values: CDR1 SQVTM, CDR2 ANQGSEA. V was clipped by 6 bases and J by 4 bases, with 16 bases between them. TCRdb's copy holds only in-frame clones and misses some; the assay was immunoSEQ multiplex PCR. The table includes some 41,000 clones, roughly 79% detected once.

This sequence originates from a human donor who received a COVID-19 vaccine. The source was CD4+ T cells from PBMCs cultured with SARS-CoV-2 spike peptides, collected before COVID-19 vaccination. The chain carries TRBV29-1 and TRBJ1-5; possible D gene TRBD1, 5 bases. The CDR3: CSVPLGVQNQPQHF. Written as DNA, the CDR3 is TGCAGCGTGCCCCTAGGGGTCCAAAATCAGCCCCAGCATTTT.